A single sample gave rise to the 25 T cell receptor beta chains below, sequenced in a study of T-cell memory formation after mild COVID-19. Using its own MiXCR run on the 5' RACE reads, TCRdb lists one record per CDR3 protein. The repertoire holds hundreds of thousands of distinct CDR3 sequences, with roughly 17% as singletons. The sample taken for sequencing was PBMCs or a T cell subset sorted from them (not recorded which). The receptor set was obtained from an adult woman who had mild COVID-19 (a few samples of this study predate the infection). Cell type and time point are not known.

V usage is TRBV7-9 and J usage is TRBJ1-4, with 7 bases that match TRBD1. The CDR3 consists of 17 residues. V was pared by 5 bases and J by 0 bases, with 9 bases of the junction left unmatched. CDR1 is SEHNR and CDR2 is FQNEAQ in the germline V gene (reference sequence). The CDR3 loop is CASSLPTGDPTNEKLFF. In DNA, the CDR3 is TGTGCCAGCAGCCTACCTACAGGGGATCCAACTAATGAAAAACTGTTTTTT.

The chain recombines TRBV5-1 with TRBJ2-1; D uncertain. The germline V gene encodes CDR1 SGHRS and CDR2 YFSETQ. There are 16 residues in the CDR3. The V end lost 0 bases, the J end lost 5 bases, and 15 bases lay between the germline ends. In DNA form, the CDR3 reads TGCGCCAGCAGCTTGGAAGTATTGGCGGCGCACAATGAGCAGTTCTTC. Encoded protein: CASSLEVLAAHNEQFF. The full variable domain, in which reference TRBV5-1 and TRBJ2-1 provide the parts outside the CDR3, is KAGVTQTPRYLIKTRGQQVTLSCSPISGHRSVSWYQQTPGQGLQFLFEYFSETQRNKGNFPGRFSGRQFSNSRSEMNVSTLELGDSALYLCASSLEVLAAHNEQFFGPGTRLTVL.

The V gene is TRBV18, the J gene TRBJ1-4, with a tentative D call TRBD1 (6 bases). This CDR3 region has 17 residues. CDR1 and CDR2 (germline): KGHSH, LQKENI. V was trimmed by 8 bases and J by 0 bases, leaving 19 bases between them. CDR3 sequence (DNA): TGTGCCAGCCGAGGGAACAGGGCGAATGCAACTAATGAAAAACTGTTTTTT. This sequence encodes CASRGNRANATNEKLFF.

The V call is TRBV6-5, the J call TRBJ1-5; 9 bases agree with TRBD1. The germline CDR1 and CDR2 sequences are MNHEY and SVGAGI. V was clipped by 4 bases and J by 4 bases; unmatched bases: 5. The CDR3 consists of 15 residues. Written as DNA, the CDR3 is TGTGCCAGCAGTTCACAGGGGGCGGCAAATCAGCCCCAGCATTTT. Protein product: CASSSQGAANQPQHF.

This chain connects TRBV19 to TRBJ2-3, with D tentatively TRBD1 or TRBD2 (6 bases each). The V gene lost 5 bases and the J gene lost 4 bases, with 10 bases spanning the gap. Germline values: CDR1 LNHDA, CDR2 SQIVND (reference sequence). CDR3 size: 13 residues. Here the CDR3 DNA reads TGTGCCAGTAGTCATCGGGGGCCAGATACGCAGTATTTT. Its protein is CASSHRGPDTQYF.

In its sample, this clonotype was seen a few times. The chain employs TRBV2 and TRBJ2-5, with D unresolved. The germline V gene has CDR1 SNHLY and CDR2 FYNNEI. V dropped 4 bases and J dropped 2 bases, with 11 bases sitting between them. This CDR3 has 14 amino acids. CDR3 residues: CASSATTVQETQYF. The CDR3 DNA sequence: TGTGCCAGCAGTGCTACGACGGTTCAAGAGACCCAGTACTTC.

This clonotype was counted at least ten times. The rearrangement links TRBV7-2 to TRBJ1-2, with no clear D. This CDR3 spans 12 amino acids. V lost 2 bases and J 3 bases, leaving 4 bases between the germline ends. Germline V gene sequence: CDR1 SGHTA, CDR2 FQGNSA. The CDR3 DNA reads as TGTGCCAGCAGCTTAACTGACTATGGCTACACCTTC. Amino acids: CASSLTDYGYTF.

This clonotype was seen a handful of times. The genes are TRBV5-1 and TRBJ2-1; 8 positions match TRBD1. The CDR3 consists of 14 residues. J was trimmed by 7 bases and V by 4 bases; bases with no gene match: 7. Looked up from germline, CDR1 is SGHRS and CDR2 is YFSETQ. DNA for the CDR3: TGCGCCAGCAGCCCCGGACAGGGAGAGAATGAGCAGTTCTTC. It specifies CASSPGQGENEQFF.

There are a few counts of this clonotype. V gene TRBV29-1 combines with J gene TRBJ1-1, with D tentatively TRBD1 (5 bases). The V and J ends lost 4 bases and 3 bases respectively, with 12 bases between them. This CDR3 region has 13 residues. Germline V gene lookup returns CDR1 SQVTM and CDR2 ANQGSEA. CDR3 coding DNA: TGCAGCGTTGGAGCAGGGCTGGACACTGAAGCTTTCTTT. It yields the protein CSVGAGLDTEAFF.

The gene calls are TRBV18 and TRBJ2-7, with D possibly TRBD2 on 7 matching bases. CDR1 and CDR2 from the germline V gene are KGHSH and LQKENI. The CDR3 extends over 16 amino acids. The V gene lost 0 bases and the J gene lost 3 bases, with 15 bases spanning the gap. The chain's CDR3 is CASSPPMEGGVYEQYF. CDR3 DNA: TGTGCCAGCTCACCACCGATGGAAGGGGGGGTCTACGAGCAGTACTTC.

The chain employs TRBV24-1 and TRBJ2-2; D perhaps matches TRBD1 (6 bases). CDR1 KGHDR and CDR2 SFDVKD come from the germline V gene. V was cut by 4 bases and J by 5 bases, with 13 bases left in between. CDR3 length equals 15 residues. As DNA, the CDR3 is TGTGCCACCAGTGAAGGCACAGGGTGGACCGGGGAGCTGTTTTTT. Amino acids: CATSEGTGWTGELFF.

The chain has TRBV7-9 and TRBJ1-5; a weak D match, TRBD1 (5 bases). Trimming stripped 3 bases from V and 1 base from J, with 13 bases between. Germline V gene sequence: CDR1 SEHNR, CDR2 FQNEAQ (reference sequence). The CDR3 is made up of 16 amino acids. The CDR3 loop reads CASSLGPLRSNQPQHF. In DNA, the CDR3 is TGTGCCAGCAGCTTGGGGCCCCTCAGGAGCAATCAGCCCCAGCATTTT. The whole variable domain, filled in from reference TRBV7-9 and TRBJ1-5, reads DTGVSQNPRHKITKRGQNVTFRCDPISEHNRLYWYRQTLGQGPEFLTYFQNEAQLEKSRLLSDRFSAERPKGSFSTLEIQRTEQGDSAMYLCASSLGPLRSNQPQHFGDGTRLSIL.

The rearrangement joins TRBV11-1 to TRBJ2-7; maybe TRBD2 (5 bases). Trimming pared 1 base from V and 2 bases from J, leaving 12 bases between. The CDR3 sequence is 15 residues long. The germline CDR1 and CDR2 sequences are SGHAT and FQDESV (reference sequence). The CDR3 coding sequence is TGTGCCAGCAGCTTAGAAAGGACTCCCACCTACGAGCAGTACTTC. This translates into CASSLERTPTYEQYF.

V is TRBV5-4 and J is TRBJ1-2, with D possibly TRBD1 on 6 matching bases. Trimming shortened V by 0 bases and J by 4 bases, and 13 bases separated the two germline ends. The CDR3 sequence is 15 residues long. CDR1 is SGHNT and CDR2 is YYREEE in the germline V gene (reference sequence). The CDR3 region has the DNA TGTGCCAGCAGCTTGGACATAGGGGGAAGCTATGGCTACACCTTC. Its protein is CASSLDIGGSYGYTF.

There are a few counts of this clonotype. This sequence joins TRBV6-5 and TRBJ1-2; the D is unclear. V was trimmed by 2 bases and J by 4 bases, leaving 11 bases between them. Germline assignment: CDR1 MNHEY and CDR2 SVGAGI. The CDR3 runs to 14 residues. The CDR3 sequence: CASSYQEGGYGYTF. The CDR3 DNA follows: TGTGCCAGCAGTTACCAAGAAGGCGGCTATGGCTACACCTTC.

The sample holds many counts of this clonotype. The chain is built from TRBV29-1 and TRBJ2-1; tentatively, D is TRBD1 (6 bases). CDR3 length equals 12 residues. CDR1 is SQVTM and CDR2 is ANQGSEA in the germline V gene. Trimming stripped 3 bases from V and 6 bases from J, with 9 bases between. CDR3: CSVDHRVNEQFF. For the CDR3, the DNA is TGCAGCGTTGACCACAGGGTCAATGAGCAGTTCTTC.

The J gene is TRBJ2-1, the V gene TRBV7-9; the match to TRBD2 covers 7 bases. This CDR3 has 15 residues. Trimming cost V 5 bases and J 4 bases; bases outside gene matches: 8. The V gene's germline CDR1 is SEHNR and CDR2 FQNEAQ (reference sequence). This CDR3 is CASSAPGLSYNEQFF. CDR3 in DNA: TGTGCCAGCAGCGCTCCGGGACTATCTTACAATGAGCAGTTCTTC.

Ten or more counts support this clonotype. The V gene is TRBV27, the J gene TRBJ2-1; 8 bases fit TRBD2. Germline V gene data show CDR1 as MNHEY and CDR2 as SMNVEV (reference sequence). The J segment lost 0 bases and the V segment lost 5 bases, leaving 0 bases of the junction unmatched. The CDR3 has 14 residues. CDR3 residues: CASSSGSSYNEQFF. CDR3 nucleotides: TGTGCCAGCAGTAGCGGGAGCTCCTACAATGAGCAGTTCTTC.

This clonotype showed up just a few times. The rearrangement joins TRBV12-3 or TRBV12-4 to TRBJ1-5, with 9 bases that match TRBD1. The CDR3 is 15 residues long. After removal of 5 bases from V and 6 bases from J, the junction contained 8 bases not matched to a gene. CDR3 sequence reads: CASSRHTGGPQPQHF. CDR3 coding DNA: TGTGCCAGCAGTCGGCATACAGGGGGCCCTCAGCCCCAGCATTTT.

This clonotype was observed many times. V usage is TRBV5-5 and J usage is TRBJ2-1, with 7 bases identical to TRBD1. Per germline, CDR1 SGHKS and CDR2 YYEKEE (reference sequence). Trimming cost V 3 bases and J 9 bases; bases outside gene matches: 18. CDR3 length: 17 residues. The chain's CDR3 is CASSSELETGSRGEQFF. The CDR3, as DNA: TGTGCCAGCAGCTCCGAACTAGAGACAGGGTCAAGGGGTGAGCAGTTCTTC.

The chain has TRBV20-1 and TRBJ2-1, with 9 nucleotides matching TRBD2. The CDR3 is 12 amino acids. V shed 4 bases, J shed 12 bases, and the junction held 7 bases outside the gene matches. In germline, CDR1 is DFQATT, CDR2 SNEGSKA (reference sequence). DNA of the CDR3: TGCAGTGCTAACCTAGCGGGACCCGGGCAGTTCTTC. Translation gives CSANLAGPGQFF.

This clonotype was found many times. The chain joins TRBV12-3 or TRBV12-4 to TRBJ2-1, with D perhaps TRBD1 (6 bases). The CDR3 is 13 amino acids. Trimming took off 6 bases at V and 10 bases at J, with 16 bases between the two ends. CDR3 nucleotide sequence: TGTGCCAGCAGCCTGGCCCGGGACACCGAGCAGTTCTTC. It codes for CASSLARDTEQFF.

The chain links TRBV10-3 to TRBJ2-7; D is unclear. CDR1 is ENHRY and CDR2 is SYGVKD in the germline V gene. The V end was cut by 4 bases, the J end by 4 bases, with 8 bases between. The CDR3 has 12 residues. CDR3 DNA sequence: TGTGCCATCAGTGCAAAGGGTTACGAGCAGTACTTC. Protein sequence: CAISAKGYEQYF.

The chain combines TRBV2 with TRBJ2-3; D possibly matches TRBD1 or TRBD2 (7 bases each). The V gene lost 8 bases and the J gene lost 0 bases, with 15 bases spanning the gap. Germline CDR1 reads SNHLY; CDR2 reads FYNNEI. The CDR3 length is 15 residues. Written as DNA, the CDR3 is TGTGCCAGCCAGGGGGGGAAGAAGAGCACAGATACGCAGTATTTT. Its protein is CASQGGKKSTDTQYF.

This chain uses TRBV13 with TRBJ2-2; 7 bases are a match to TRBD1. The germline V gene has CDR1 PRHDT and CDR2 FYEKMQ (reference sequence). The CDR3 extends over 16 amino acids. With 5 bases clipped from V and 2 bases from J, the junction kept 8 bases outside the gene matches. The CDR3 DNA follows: TGTGCCAGCAGCGCGTCCGGGACAGACAACACCGGGGAGCTGTTTTTT. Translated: CASSASGTDNTGELFF. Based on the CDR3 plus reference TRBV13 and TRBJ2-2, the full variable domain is AAGVIQSPRHLIKEKRETATLKCYPIPRHDTVYWYQQGPGQDPQFLISFYEKMQSDKGSIPDRFSAQQFSDYHSELNMSSLELGDSALYFCASSASGTDNTGELFFGEGSRLTVL.